This T cell receptor (beta chain) was recovered during a study of CD4 T cells in relation to SARS-CoV-2 and coronaviruses. The study's findings and limits: Pre-pandemic and post-infection samples never came from the same donor.

V was pared by 5 bases and J by 4 bases, with 7 bases of the junction left unmatched. CDR1 is MNHEY and CDR2 is SVGEGT in the germline V gene. This CDR3 region has 15 residues. Comments on this clone: Its antigen is undetermined.

Here immunoSEQ multiplex PCR was the method, and the copy in TCRdb shows in-frame clones only, minus some. This sample carries 35,000 to 50,000 clones, roughly 82% of them seen once, and the ten largest clones take more than 1.4%. The chain couples TRBV6-2 or TRBV6-3 to TRBJ2-1; 8 bases map to TRBD1. The specimen was naive CD4+ T cells from PBMCs, cultured in vitro. Subset reported: naive CD4+ T cells isolated by negative enrichment. This receptor was taken from an adult with COVID-19. The CDR3 sequence: CASSNRDRPYNEQFF. CDR3 DNA sequence: TGTGCCAGCAGTAACCGGGACAGGCCGTACAATGAGCAGTTCTTC.